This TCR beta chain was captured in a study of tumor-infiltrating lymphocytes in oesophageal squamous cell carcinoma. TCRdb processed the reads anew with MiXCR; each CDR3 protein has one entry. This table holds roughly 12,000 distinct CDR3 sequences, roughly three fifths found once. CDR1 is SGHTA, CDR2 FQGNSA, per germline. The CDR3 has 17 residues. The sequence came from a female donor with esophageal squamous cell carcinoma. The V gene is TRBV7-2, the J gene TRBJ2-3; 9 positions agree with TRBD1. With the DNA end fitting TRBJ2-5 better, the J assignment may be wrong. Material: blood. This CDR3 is CASTWPGQGWKRETQYF. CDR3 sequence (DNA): TGTGCCAGCACCTGGCCGGGACAGGGATGGAAGCGGGAGACCCAGTACTTC.